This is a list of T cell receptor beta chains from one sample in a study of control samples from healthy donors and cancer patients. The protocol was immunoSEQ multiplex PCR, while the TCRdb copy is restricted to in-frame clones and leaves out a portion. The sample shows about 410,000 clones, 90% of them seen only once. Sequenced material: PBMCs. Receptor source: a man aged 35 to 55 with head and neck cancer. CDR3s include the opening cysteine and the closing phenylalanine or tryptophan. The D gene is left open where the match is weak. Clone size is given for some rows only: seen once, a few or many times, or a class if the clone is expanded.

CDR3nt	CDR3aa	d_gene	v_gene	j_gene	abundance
TGTGCCGGTAGGACTAGCGGGAACACCGGGGAGCTGTTTTTT	CAGRTSGNTGELFF	TRBD2	TRBV6-6	TRBJ2-2	.
TGTGCCAGCAGCGTAGGATCGAACACTGAAGCTTTCTTT	CASSVGSNTEAFF	.	TRBV9	TRBJ1-1	.
TGTGCCAGCAGCGCAAGGACAGGGTTCACCTACGAGCAGTACTTC	CASSARTGFTYEQYF	TRBD1	TRBV9	TRBJ2-7	.
TGTGCCTGGAAAGCGATCGGAGATACGCAGTATTTT	CAWKAIGDTQYF	.	TRBV30	TRBJ2-3	.
TGCGCCAGCAGATTAGCGGGAACTGGCACCGGGGAGCTGTTTTTT	CASRLAGTGTGELFF	TRBD2	TRBV10-2	TRBJ2-2	.
TGTGCCATCAGTGCTATTGGACTAGCGGAGGAGACCCAGTACTTC	CAISAIGLAEETQYF	TRBD2	TRBV10-3	TRBJ2-5	.
TGTGCCAGCAGTTTATTGACTAGCGGGAGGTCAGATACGCAGTATTTT	CASSLLTSGRSDTQYF	TRBD2	TRBV28	TRBJ2-3	.
TGTGCCAGCAGTCTCCGCCCGGACAGGGGCTACGAGCAGTACTTC	CASSLRPDRGYEQYF	TRBD1	TRBV6-2/TRBV6-3	TRBJ2-7	.
TGTGCCTGGAGTGTAGGGCCAAACAATGAGCAGTTCTTC	CAWSVGPNNEQFF	.	TRBV30	TRBJ2-1	few
TGTGCCAGCAGCCCTCAAGGGGGCCCGTATGGCTACACCTTC	CASSPQGGPYGYTF	TRBD1	TRBV7-9	TRBJ1-2	.
TGTGCCTGGAGTGTATGGGGGGAGGGCCCTATGAGTGATGAGCAGTTCTTC	CAWSVWGEGPMSDEQFF	TRBD2	TRBV30	TRBJ2-1	.
TGTGCCAGCAGCCTAAGTGGGGGGATCAATCAGCCCCAGCATTTT	CASSLSGGINQPQHF	.	TRBV9	TRBJ1-5	.
TGTGCCAGCAGCTTCGAACCCGGACTCAACTTACGGTACGAGCAGTACTTC	CASSFEPGLNLRYEQYF	.	TRBV5-6	TRBJ2-7	.
TGTGCCAGCAGTTTAAGGGTAGCGGAGAGCTACGAGCAGTACTTC	CASSLRVAESYEQYF	.	TRBV28	TRBJ2-7	.
TGTGCCAGCAGCTTTAAGGGACAGGGCTACGAGCAGTACTTC	CASSFKGQGYEQYF	TRBD1	TRBV7-2	TRBJ2-7	.
TGCGCCAGCAGCTTTGGCCGAAGGACAGGGGAAGAAAACACCATATATTTT	CASSFGRRTGEENTIYF	TRBD1	TRBV5-1	TRBJ1-3	.
TGTGCCAGCAGCTTTTTGGTTGGCTCCGGAAACACCATATATTTT	CASSFLVGSGNTIYF	.	TRBV7-2	TRBJ1-3	.
TGTGCCAGCAGCTCAAGGACTAGCGGGGGACCCGGGGAGCTGTTTTTT	CASSSRTSGGPGELFF	TRBD2	TRBV11-3	TRBJ2-2	.
TGTGCCACCAGCAGAGATCGGGGGCCGGCAGATACGCAGTATTTT	CATSRDRGPADTQYF	.	TRBV15	TRBJ2-3	few
TGTGCCAGCAGCTCCGGGGACAAATATGGCTACACCTTC	CASSSGDKYGYTF	.	TRBV7-9	TRBJ1-2	.
TGCGCCAGCAGCTTGGAAGGGAACAATCAGCCCCAGCATTTT	CASSLEGNNQPQHF	.	TRBV5-1	TRBJ1-5	.
TGTGCCAGCAGCAACAGGACAGGCGGGAGTGAAAAACTGTTTTTT	CASSNRTGGSEKLFF	TRBD1	TRBV11-3	TRBJ1-4	.
TGTGCCAGCAGCTTAGGGCTTAATTCACCCCTCCACTTT	CASSLGLNSPLHF	.	TRBV7-9	TRBJ1-6	once
TGTGCCAGCAGCGGACTTAACGCGAACACCGGGGAGCTGTTTTTT	CASSGLNANTGELFF	.	TRBV2	TRBJ2-2	.
TGTGCCTGGAGTGCAGGGAATAGCAATCAGCCCCAGCATTTT	CAWSAGNSNQPQHF	.	TRBV30	TRBJ1-5	.
TGTGCCAGTAGTATAGGGAGGGCAGCAGATACGCAGTATTTT	CASSIGRAADTQYF	.	TRBV19	TRBJ2-3	.
TGTGCCAGCAGTACCCGGGACAGGGCGAATTCACCCCTCCACTTT	CASSTRDRANSPLHF	TRBD1	TRBV28	TRBJ1-6	.
TGTGCCAGTAGTCAGAGACTAGCGCCAAACAATGAGCAGTTCTTC	CASSQRLAPNNEQFF	TRBD2	TRBV19	TRBJ2-1	.
TGTGCCAGCAGCTTGAAATCCTACGAGCAGTACTTC	CASSLKSYEQYF	.	TRBV11-2	TRBJ2-7	.
TGTGCCAGCAGCCGGACCGGGACTCCTCATTACGAGCAGTACTTC	CASSRTGTPHYEQYF	.	TRBV7-9	TRBJ2-7	.
TGCAGTGCTATACAGGGAGGGGGCTACACCTTC	CSAIQGGGYTF	.	TRBV20-1	TRBJ1-2	.
TGTGCCAGCAGCTGGGACGCAACCTACGAGCAGTACTTC	CASSWDATYEQYF	.	TRBV2	TRBJ2-7	.
TGCGCCAGCACCCTCACAGGGACGAACACCGGGGAGCTGTTTTTT	CASTLTGTNTGELFF	.	TRBV5-1	TRBJ2-2	.
TGTGCCAGCAGCCTACTGGGTGGCACAGATACGCAGTATTTT	CASSLLGGTDTQYF	.	TRBV7-3	TRBJ2-3	.
TGTGCCAGCAGTTACCGGGACAGACTTTACGAGCAGTACTTC	CASSYRDRLYEQYF	TRBD1	TRBV6-2/TRBV6-3	TRBJ2-7	.
TGCGCCAGCAGCCCGACAGGGGGCGATTCACCCCTCCACTTT	CASSPTGGDSPLHF	TRBD1	TRBV5-1	TRBJ1-6	.
TGTGCCAGCATTAGGCCAGGGAATCAGCCCCAGCATTTT	CASIRPGNQPQHF	.	TRBV28	TRBJ1-5	.
TGTGCCAGTACCAATTGGGCGGGTGCAACTAATGAAAAACTGTTTTTT	CASTNWAGATNEKLFF	.	TRBV19	TRBJ1-4	once
TGTGCCAGCAGCCAGGACCCCGGGACAGGGATTTACAATGAGCAGTTCTTC	CASSQDPGTGIYNEQFF	TRBD1	TRBV3-1/TRBV3-2	TRBJ2-1	once
TGTGCCATCAGTGTACAGGGAAACACTGAAGCTTTCTTT	CAISVQGNTEAFF	.	TRBV10-3	TRBJ1-1	.
TGTGCCAGCAGCTCCTTGGGAGATACGCAGTATTTT	CASSSLGDTQYF	.	TRBV7-3	TRBJ2-3	.
TGTGCCAGTAGTGGCAGGACCTTGAACACTGAAGCTTTCTTT	CASSGRTLNTEAFF	.	TRBV19	TRBJ1-1	.
TGTGCCAGCAGGACAGCGGGCGAGCAGTACTTC	CASRTAGEQYF	.	TRBV27	TRBJ2-7	.
TGTGCCAGCAGCCCTCGGACAGGGGGCGGCGCTGAGCAGTTCTTC	CASSPRTGGGAEQFF	TRBD1	TRBV9	TRBJ2-1	once
TGTGCCTGGAGTGTGATCGGTAATGACGGCTACACCTTC	CAWSVIGNDGYTF	.	TRBV30	TRBJ1-2	.
TGCGCCAGCGGCCAACCGGGACAGGGATCAGATACGCAGTATTTT	CASGQPGQGSDTQYF	TRBD1	TRBV5-1	TRBJ2-3	.
TGTGCCAGTAGTATCGGAAGGGGCACTGAAGCTTTCTTT	CASSIGRGTEAFF	.	TRBV19	TRBJ1-1	.